Following are 11 T cell receptor beta chains from one sample sequenced in a study of T-cell reconstitution after alpha-beta-depleted transplantation in children. The library targeted TCRbeta and was prepared with unique molecular identifiers. Via MiXCR, TCRdb re-called the PCR reads, giving one row per CDR3 protein. The table includes more than 120,000 distinct CDR3 sequences, around 9% detected once. Sequencing was performed on PBMCs, mostly from graft donor cells, taken 180 days after TCRalphabeta/CD19-depleted stem cell transplant. The receptor source for this set is a female patient aged 2 to 10 who had a stem cell transplant for congenital amegakaryocytic thrombocytopenia, so the T cells may come from the graft donor.

This clonotype was counted at least ten times. CDR3 sequence reads: CASRPDSFYGYTF. The CDR3 nucleotides read TGTGCCAGCAGACCTGACAGTTTCTATGGCTACACCTTC. V is TRBV2 and J is TRBJ1-2, with D perhaps matching TRBD1 (5 bases). Trimming pared 6 bases from V and 4 bases from J, leaving 12 bases between. The CDR3 spans 13 residues. From germline, CDR1 is SNHLY and CDR2 FYNNEI.

Many counts were recorded for this clonotype. The J gene is TRBJ2-5, the V gene TRBV20-1; TRBD1 matches at 8 bases. Germline V CDR1 and CDR2: DFQATT, SNEGSKA (reference sequence). The CDR3 runs to 15 residues. The V and J ends lost 3 bases and 4 bases, in that order; junction bases with no gene match: 10. The CDR3 DNA is TGCAGTGCTAGGAAACCCCTACAGGGGGGAGAGACCCAGTACTTC. It translates to CSARKPLQGGETQYF.

The chain is built from TRBV3-1 and TRBJ2-3; possible D gene TRBD2, 7 bases. Germline CDR1 is LGHDT and CDR2 is YNNKEL (reference sequence). The V and J ends lost 1 base and 4 bases respectively, with 15 bases between them. The CDR3 loop spans 16 amino acids. The CDR3 DNA reads as TGTGCCAGCAGCCAAGCCGGCGGGGGCCGCCCAGATACGCAGTATTTT. As protein: CASSQAGGGRPDTQYF.

This clonotype was recorded many times. The chain combines TRBV5-1 with TRBJ1-5; D is possibly TRBD1 (6 bases). The CDR3 has 15 amino acids. CDR1 SGHRS and CDR2 YFSETQ come from the germline V gene. V gave up 2 bases and J gave up 5 bases, with 14 bases separating them. CDR3 coding DNA: TGCGCCAGCAGCTTTACGACAGGAGTGGATCAGCCCCAGCATTTT. Protein sequence: CASSFTTGVDQPQHF.

There are many counts of this clonotype. This chain links TRBV12-3 or TRBV12-4 with TRBJ2-5; 8 bases match TRBD1. There are 12 residues in the CDR3. V lost 6 bases to trimming and J lost 5 bases; unmatched junction nucleotides: 2. CDR3 region: CASSQGAETQYF. CDR3 coding DNA: TGTGCCAGCAGCCAGGGGGCTGAGACCCAGTACTTC.

In its sample, this clonotype was seen many times. This chain connects TRBV20-1 to TRBJ2-6; D is unclear. CDR3 length: 14 residues. Germline V gives CDR1 DFQATT, CDR2 SNEGSKA (reference sequence). Trimming removed 4 bases at V and 0 bases at J, with 7 bases between. The CDR3 nucleotides read TGCAGTGCTAAGACAATCTCTGGGGCCAACGTCCTGACTTTC. This codes for CSAKTISGANVLTF.

The chain has TRBV24-1 and TRBJ2-2; weak D call: TRBD1 (6 bases). This CDR3 is 17 amino acids long. V lost 4 bases and J 1 base, leaving 15 bases between the germline ends. CDR1 and CDR2 from the germline V gene are KGHDR and SFDVKD. CDR3: CATSDPKTGKNTGELFF. The CDR3 DNA reads as TGTGCCACCAGTGACCCAAAGACAGGAAAGAACACCGGGGAGCTGTTTTTT.

This clonotype was detected only a few times. The V and J genes are TRBV30 and TRBJ2-1; either TRBD1 or TRBD2 may supply D (5 bases each). Germline-derived CDR1 and CDR2 are GTSNPN and SVGIG (reference sequence). The V gene lost 5 bases and the J gene lost 7 bases, with 12 bases spanning the gap. The CDR3 is 12 residues long. DNA for the CDR3: TGTGCCTGGCACGGGGCTCGGAATGAGCAGTTCTTC. Translated: CAWHGARNEQFF.

The rearrangement joins TRBV5-1 to TRBJ1-2; D is unclear. Deletions cut 2 bases from V and 6 bases from J, with 11 bases between. The CDR3 length is 13 residues. CDR1 is SGHRS and CDR2 is YFSETQ in the germline V gene. The CDR3 protein is CASSFGAPDGYTF. The CDR3 coding sequence is TGCGCCAGCAGCTTCGGAGCCCCCGATGGCTACACCTTC.

This clonotype came up many times. This CDR3 reads CASSLDTGFSYEQYF. The CDR3 bases are TGCGCCAGCAGCTTGGATACCGGATTCTCCTACGAGCAGTACTTC. This sequence joins TRBV5-1 and TRBJ2-7; D remains ambiguous. Trimming removed 0 bases at V and 0 bases at J, with 10 bases between. CDR3 size: 15 residues. The germline gives CDR1 SGHRS, CDR2 YFSETQ.

The chain is built from TRBV4-2 and TRBJ2-7; possibly TRBD1 for D (6 bases). The germline V gene has CDR1 LGHNA and CDR2 YNFKEQ. The CDR3 runs to 14 residues. V lost 0 bases and J 8 bases, leaving 14 bases between the germline ends. CDR3 protein: CASSQDHPQGKQYF. The CDR3 DNA reads as TGTGCCAGCAGCCAAGATCACCCCCAGGGGAAGCAGTACTTC.